Reported below is one T cell receptor (beta chain). Its antigen is not identified. This specimen belongs to a study of cytomegalovirus exposure and HLA in healthy donors. Use of 60 Vbeta and 13 Jbeta primers characterized the PCR. Assay used: immunoSEQ multiplex PCR; TCRdb lists only in-frame clones, some missing. The table shows about 140,000 clones, with roughly 80% occurring only once. Overall study results and limits: In an earlier analysis, about 87% or about 30%: the productive usage of most TCR beta V segments. A later analysis revealed that TCR association rates differed between HLA loci, peaking at DRB1 and bottoming out at HLA-C.

The germline V and J ends were trimmed by 8 bases and 4 bases, with 6 bases remaining between them. CDR1 is MNHEY and CDR2 is SMNVEV in the germline V gene (reference sequence). The CDR3 covers 11 residues. V is TRBV27 and J is TRBJ2-1, with D maybe TRBD2 (6 bases). The receptor was isolated from a man in his late teens or twenties in good health and CMV-seropositive. The sample comprised PBMCs. CDR3 amino acids: CASAGYNEQFF. The CDR3 nucleotides are TGTGCCAGCGCGGGGTACAATGAGCAGTTCTTC.